Shown below are 26 T cell receptor beta chains from a single sample sequenced in a study of blood T cell repertoires in COVID-19. TCRdb's table, derived via immunoSEQ multiplex PCR, lists solely in-frame clones and lacks some. The sample has 70,000 or so clones, over 70% seen once. Material for sequencing was peripheral blood. These receptors were taken from a man in his 70s with acute or convalescent COVID-19.

V usage is TRBV10-3 and J usage is TRBJ2-7, with 7 bases matching TRBD1. Germline trimming cut 2 bases from V and 6 bases from J; bases unmatched to any gene: 7. Germline loops: CDR1 ENHRY, CDR2 SYGVKD. The length of the CDR3 is 14 residues. Here the CDR3 DNA reads TGTGCCATCAGTGAGCCCACGACAGGGCCCGAGCAGTACTTC. It specifies CAISEPTTGPEQYF.

The V and J genes are TRBV6-5 and TRBJ1-6; D is perhaps TRBD1 (5 bases). The CDR3 runs 14 residues. Trimming pared 4 bases from V and 9 bases from J, leaving 13 bases between. Germline CDR1 MNHEY, CDR2 SVGAGI. CDR3 nucleotides: TGTGCCAGCAGTTCCCCCGGGGGGTCTTCACCCCTCCACTTT. Its protein is CASSSPGGSSPLHF.

This rearrangement joins TRBV19 to TRBJ2-3; weak D call: TRBD2 (5 bases). V gave up 3 bases and J gave up 3 bases, with 13 bases separating them. Germline V lookup: CDR1 LNHDA, CDR2 SQIVND (reference sequence). This CDR3 spans 15 amino acids. The CDR3 sequence: CASSIGDVLTDTQYF. The CDR3 DNA reads as TGTGCCAGTAGTATCGGGGATGTGTTAACAGATACGCAGTATTTT.

In its sample, this clone was seen a few times. The rearrangement joins TRBV7-2 to TRBJ1-2, with a weak D call TRBD1 (5 bases). Germline CDR1 SGHTA, CDR2 FQGNSA. The V end was cut by 5 bases, the J end by 0 bases, with 13 bases between. CDR3 length equals 15 residues. The CDR3, as DNA: TGTGCCAGCAGCCAGTCCCAGGGAACTAACTATGGCTACACCTTC. Its translation is CASSQSQGTNYGYTF.

The chain uses TRBV2 and TRBJ1-4; maybe TRBD1 (6 bases). This CDR3 is 15 amino acids long. Germline lookup yields CDR1 SNHLY and CDR2 FYNNEI. V lost 7 bases and J lost 6, with 18 bases in between. This CDR3 reads CASKRQGLGDEKLFF. The CDR3 DNA reads TGTGCCAGCAAGCGGCAGGGGTTAGGTGATGAAAAACTGTTTTTT.

The V gene is TRBV5-1, the J gene TRBJ2-7, with 8 bases matching TRBD1. The CDR3 loop spans 15 amino acids. CDR1 and CDR2 from the germline V gene are SGHRS and YFSETQ. V gave up 4 bases and J gave up 2 bases; unmatched junction bases: 8. The CDR3 protein is CASSPGVGQAYEQYF. The CDR3 coding sequence is TGCGCCAGCAGCCCTGGGGTGGGACAGGCCTACGAGCAGTACTTC.

The chain uses TRBV14 and TRBJ2-7; D not resolved. The CDR3 runs 14 residues. The ends were cut back, 0 bases at V and 1 base at J, with 7 bases in the middle. Per germline, CDR1 SGHDN and CDR2 FVKESK. CDR3 nucleotide sequence: TGTGCCAGCAGCCAAGATCGACTTTCCTACGAGCAGTACTTC. It codes for CASSQDRLSYEQYF.

J is TRBJ1-6 and V is TRBV28; D gene unclear. This CDR3 comprises 14 residues. The germline gives CDR1 MDHEN, CDR2 SYDVKM. Deletions cut 5 bases from V and 7 bases from J, with 12 bases between. The CDR3 nucleotides are TGTGCCAGCAGTCGGCGGCTTGGGAATTCACCCCTCCACTTT. It specifies CASSRRLGNSPLHF. The whole variable domain, remainder taken from reference TRBV28 and TRBJ1-6, is DVKVTQSSRYLVKRTGEKVFLECVQDMDHENMFWYRQDPGLGLRLIYFSYDVKMKEKGDIPEGYSVSREKKERFSLILESASTNQTSMYLCASSRRLGNSPLHFGNGTRLTVT.

The chain joins TRBV3-1 (or the pseudogene TRBV3-2) to TRBJ2-7; 10 nucleotides line up with TRBD2. Germline assignment: CDR1 LGHDT and CDR2 YNNKEL (reference sequence). The CDR3 is 17 amino acids. After removal of 1 base from V and 3 bases from J, the junction contained 9 bases not matched to a gene. The CDR3 nucleotides read TGTGCCAGCAGCCAAGCCAGAGGGCTAGCGGGAGACTACGAGCAGTACTTC. Protein sequence: CASSQARGLAGDYEQYF.

This clone was seen at least ten times. The rearrangement joins TRBV7-9 to TRBJ2-6; tentatively, D is TRBD1 (5 bases). V lost 11 bases and J lost 0, with 17 bases in between. This CDR3 is 16 amino acids long. Germline V CDR1 and CDR2: SEHNR, FQNEAQ (reference sequence). DNA of the CDR3: TGTGCCTACCTTGGCAGGGCCGACTCTGGGGCCAACGTCCTGACTTTC. It is translated as CAYLGRADSGANVLTF.

CDR3 sequence: CASSTQGIGDYEQYF. The CDR3, as DNA: TGTGCCAGTAGTACCCAGGGTATTGGGGACTACGAGCAGTACTTC. The rearrangement joins TRBV19 to TRBJ2-7; perhaps TRBD1 as D (5 bases). Trimming removed 4 bases from V and 3 bases from J, with 16 bases in between. The CDR3 sequence is 15 residues long. Germline loops: CDR1 LNHDA, CDR2 SQIVND (reference sequence).

The genes are TRBV7-6 and TRBJ1-1, with a tentative D call TRBD1 (6 bases). Trimming took 1 base from V and 5 from J, leaving 14 bases between them. Germline V gene sequence: CDR1 SGHVS, CDR2 FNYEAQ. This CDR3 is 15 amino acids long. CDR3 DNA sequence: TGTGCCAGCAGCTTAGAGCGAGGGGGGGGGACTGAAGCTTTCTTT. This gives the protein CASSLERGGGTEAFF.

This clone was detected a few times. The CDR3 bases are TGTGCCAGCAGCCTACTTCTTCCGGGACAGGCGTACAATGAGCAGTTCTTC. Protein sequence: CASSLLLPGQAYNEQFF. V and J are TRBV11-3 and TRBJ2-1, with 8 nucleotides matching TRBD1. This CDR3 is built from 17 residues. Germline values: CDR1 SGHNT, CDR2 YENEEA. V trimming: 5 bases; J trimming: 4 bases; junction bases outside the gene matches: 13.

This clone was observed a few times. The chain links TRBV4-1 to TRBJ2-2, with D maybe TRBD2 (5 bases). There are 15 residues in the CDR3. The V gene's germline CDR1 is MGHRA and CDR2 YSYEKL. V was trimmed by 3 bases and J by 4 bases, leaving 12 bases between them. The CDR3 loop reads CASSQETILTGELFF. The CDR3 coding sequence is TGCGCCAGCAGCCAGGAGACTATCCTCACCGGGGAGCTGTTTTTT.

A word on this clone: Different DNA sequences within this sample yield the same CDR3. V and J are TRBV27 and TRBJ1-1; D gene ambiguous. The length of the CDR3 is 13 residues. Deletions cut 3 bases from V and 5 bases from J, with 10 bases between. Looked up from germline, CDR1 is MNHEY and CDR2 is SMNVEV (reference sequence). The chain's CDR3 is CASSLREGTEAFF. In DNA, the CDR3 is TGTGCCAGCAGTTTGCGGGAAGGGACTGAAGCTTTCTTT.

The V gene is TRBV29-1, the J gene TRBJ2-1, with 14 bases aligning to TRBD2. Germline lookup yields CDR1 SQVTM and CDR2 ANQGSEA. The CDR3 loop spans 15 amino acids. With V trimmed by 6 bases and J by 5 bases, 6 bases remained unmatched. CDR3 amino acids: CSVGLAGVPHNEQFF. The CDR3 bases are TGCAGCGTGGGACTAGCGGGAGTCCCCCACAATGAGCAGTTCTTC.

The J gene is TRBJ2-7, the V gene TRBV28, with 9 bases aligning to TRBD1. Germline V gene sequence: CDR1 MDHEN, CDR2 SYDVKM. CDR3 length equals 13 residues. J lost 5 bases, V lost 6 bases, and 5 bases had no gene match. The CDR3 spells CASRGQGWNEQYF. CDR3 nucleotide sequence: TGTGCCAGCAGGGGACAGGGCTGGAACGAGCAGTACTTC. Full variable domain (missing parts from reference TRBV28 and TRBJ2-7): DVKVTQSSRYLVKRTGEKVFLECVQDMDHENMFWYRQDPGLGLRLIYFSYDVKMKEKGDIPEGYSVSREKKERFSLILESASTNQTSMYLCASRGQGWNEQYFGPGTRLTVT.

This chain joins TRBV4-2 and TRBJ2-2; D may be TRBD1 (5 bases). The ends were cut back, 5 bases at V and 5 bases at J, with 9 bases in the middle. CDR1 LGHNA and CDR2 YNFKEQ come from the germline V gene. CDR3 length equals 13 residues. The CDR3 sequence is CASSGQTTGELFF. CDR3 DNA sequence: TGTGCCAGCAGCGGACAAACAACCGGGGAGCTGTTTTTT.

The chain employs TRBV2 and TRBJ2-7; 9 bases align to TRBD1. The germline CDR1 and CDR2 sequences are SNHLY and FYNNEI. With 8 bases clipped from V and 1 base from J, the junction kept 3 bases outside the gene matches. This CDR3 region has 13 residues. The DNA of the CDR3 is TGTGCCAGCCTTGGGACAGGGTCCTACGAGCAGTACTTC. Its protein is CASLGTGSYEQYF. Looking up the rest from reference TRBV2 and TRBJ2-7 gives the full variable domain: EPEVTQTPSHQVTQMGQEVILRCVPISNHLYFYWYRQILGQKVEFLVSFYNNEISEKSEIFDDQFSVERPDGSNFTLKIRSTKLEDSAMYFCASLGTGSYEQYFGPGTRLTVT.

The chain links TRBV10-3 to TRBJ2-3, with D perhaps matching TRBD2 (6 bases). The CDR3 covers 15 residues. V lost 1 base, J lost 1 base, and 9 bases lay in between. Germline V gives CDR1 ENHRY, CDR2 SYGVKD. CDR3 protein: CAISEFGGGTDTQYF. The DNA for the CDR3 is TGTGCCATCAGTGAGTTCGGGGGTGGCACAGATACGCAGTATTTT.

The chain links TRBV6-5 to TRBJ2-7; 9 bases map to TRBD1. The junction had 7 bases not matched to a gene; V was cut back by 4 bases and J by 0 bases. Germline-derived CDR1 and CDR2 are MNHEY and SVGAGI. The CDR3 extends over 16 amino acids. The CDR3 region has the DNA TGTGCCAGCAGTTTTGGGACAGGGTTGAGCTCCTACGAGCAGTACTTC. Its protein is CASSFGTGLSSYEQYF.

The chain carries TRBV29-1 and TRBJ2-5, with 12 bases lining up with TRBD2. V lost 6 bases, J lost 1 base, and 9 bases stayed unmatched. The CDR3 is 16 residues long. Germline CDR1 SQVTM, CDR2 ANQGSEA. This chain's CDR3 is CSVIPSGRAPQETQYF. The CDR3, as DNA: TGCAGCGTCATACCTAGCGGGAGGGCGCCCCAAGAGACCCAGTACTTC.

The rearrangement joins TRBV15 to TRBJ2-3, with D maybe TRBD1 (6 bases). Trimming removed 5 bases from V and 7 bases from J, with 16 bases in between. The CDR3 runs 14 residues. Germline V gene lookup returns CDR1 LNHNV and CDR2 YYDKDF (reference sequence). CDR3 residues: CATSDQTGPNTQYF. CDR3 coding DNA: TGTGCCACCAGCGACCAGACAGGACCAAATACGCAGTATTTT.

The CDR3 DNA is TGTGCCAGTAGTACCTCGGGGATGAGCGGAAACACCATATATTTT. Translation gives CASSTSGMSGNTIYF. The chain carries TRBV19 and TRBJ1-3; no clear D gene. CDR1 and CDR2 (germline): LNHDA, SQIVND (reference sequence). The CDR3 runs to 15 residues. The germline V and J ends were trimmed by 4 bases and 4 bases, with 14 bases remaining between them.

This clone has more than one count but fewer than ten. The rearrangement links TRBV3-1 (or the pseudogene TRBV3-2) to TRBJ1-1; the match to TRBD1 covers 11 bases. The CDR3 is 14 amino acids. The germline gives CDR1 LGHDT, CDR2 YNNKEL (reference sequence). J was trimmed by 6 bases and V by 1 base; bases with no gene match: 1. The CDR3 spells CASSQGTGGPEAFF. CDR3 DNA: TGTGCCAGCAGCCAAGGGACAGGGGGCCCTGAAGCTTTCTTT.

In DNA form, the CDR3 reads TGTGCCAGCAGCGTAGCTGTGGAGGGTGGGCAGTTCTTC. Residues: CASSVAVEGGQFF. The genes are TRBV9 and TRBJ2-1, with a weak D call TRBD2 (6 bases). V lost 0 bases, J lost 12 bases, and 13 bases lay in between. CDR1 is SGDLS and CDR2 is YYNGEE in the germline V gene. The length of the CDR3 is 13 residues.